This T cell receptor (beta chain) was captured in a study of blood T cell repertoires in COVID-19. Study in general: Sources were T cells, B-cell-depleted T cells, or PBMCs; the material itself was cDNA or gDNA.

Unmatched junction bases numbered 3, after V lost 4 bases and J lost 6 bases. CDR1 and CDR2 from the germline V gene are MNHEY and SMNVEV (reference sequence). This CDR3 has 12 residues. Using immunoSEQ multiplex PCR, the repertoire was profiled, and TCRdb retains in-frame clones only, with some absent. Here the sample spans around 100,000 clones, roughly nine tenths being singletons. Source material: peripheral blood. The TCR was taken from a human donor in a cohort sampled during active COVID-19. The chain recombines TRBV27 with TRBJ2-7; 7 nucleotides match TRBD1. CDR3 sequence: CASSSTGSEQYF. Written as DNA, the CDR3 is TGTGCCAGCAGTTCGACAGGGAGCGAGCAGTACTTC.